This TCR beta chain was profiled in a study of Tregs in tolerant kidney transplant recipients. Data came from immunoSEQ multiplex PCR; TCRdb stores just in-frame clones and leaves some out. The data hold 60,000 or so clones, with 80% to 90% observed a single time. The ends were cut back, 6 bases at V and 3 bases at J, with 12 bases in the middle. Germline V gene sequence: CDR1 MNHEY, CDR2 SVGAGI. CDR3 size: 15 residues. The TCR originated in a human donor in good health. Source material: CD4+ T cells from blood. The chain carries TRBV6-5 and TRBJ1-6; D uncertain. The CDR3 region is CASRSESLYNSPLHF. The CDR3 bases are TGTGCCAGCAGATCGGAAAGCCTCTATAATTCACCCCTCCACTTT.